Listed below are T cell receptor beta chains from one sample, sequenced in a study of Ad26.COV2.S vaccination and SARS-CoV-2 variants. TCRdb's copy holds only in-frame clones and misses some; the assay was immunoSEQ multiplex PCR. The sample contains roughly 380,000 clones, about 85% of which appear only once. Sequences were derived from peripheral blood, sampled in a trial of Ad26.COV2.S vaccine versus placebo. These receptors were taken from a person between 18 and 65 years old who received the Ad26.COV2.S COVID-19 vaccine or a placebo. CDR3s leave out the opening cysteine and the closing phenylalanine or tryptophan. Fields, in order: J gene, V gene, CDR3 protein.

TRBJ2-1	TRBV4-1	ASSQGLAGRYNEQF
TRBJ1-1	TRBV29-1	SVDRGVEAF
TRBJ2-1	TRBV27	ASSPGQFYNEQF
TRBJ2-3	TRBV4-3	ASSQGLAGTDTQY
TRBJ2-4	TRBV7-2	ASTWGGLPGHIQY
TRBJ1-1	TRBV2	ASSEETGGTEAF
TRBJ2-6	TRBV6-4	ASSPTGNPGANVLT
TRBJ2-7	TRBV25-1	ASSDKATGNYEQY
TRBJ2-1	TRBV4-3	ASSQDNAGVEQF
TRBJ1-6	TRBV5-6	ASSDTGYSPLH
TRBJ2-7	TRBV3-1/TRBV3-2	ASSRDSVATPAPYEQY
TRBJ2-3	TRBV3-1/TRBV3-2	ASSRQAGPNTDTQY
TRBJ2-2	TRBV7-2	ASSSQGAKGTGELF
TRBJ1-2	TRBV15	ATSRGTGMGYGYT
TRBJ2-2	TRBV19	ASSVGTSGGDPNTGELF
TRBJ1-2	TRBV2	ASSESGRVGYGYT
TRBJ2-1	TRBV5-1	ASSLRQGDYNEQF
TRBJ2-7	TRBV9	ASSLNRDLN
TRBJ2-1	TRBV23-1	ASSGRDFYNEQF
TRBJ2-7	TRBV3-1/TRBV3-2	ASSQDGLAGDEQY
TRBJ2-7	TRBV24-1	ATSRNSNSYEQY
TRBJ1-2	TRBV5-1	ASSLGTGIYGYT
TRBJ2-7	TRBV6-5	ASSSGTKGYEQY
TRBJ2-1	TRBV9	ASSVKSTAFSSYNEQF
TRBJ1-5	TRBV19	ASGPGGYSNQPQH
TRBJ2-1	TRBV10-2	ASSFNEQF
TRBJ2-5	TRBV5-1	ASSLNGGQETQY
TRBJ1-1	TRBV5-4	ASSLGTGPMNTEAF
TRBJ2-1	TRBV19	ASSIPSGTHEQF
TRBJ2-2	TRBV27	ASSLYPSGYTGELF
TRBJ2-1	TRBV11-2	ASSPGLAGSAEQF
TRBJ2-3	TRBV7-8	ASSSGVAGSTDTQY
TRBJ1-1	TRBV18	ASSPSSGGRSTEAF
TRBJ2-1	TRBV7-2	ASSLPRGVYNEQF
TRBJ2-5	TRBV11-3	ASSSGTSGRGGETQY
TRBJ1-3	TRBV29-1	SVKGGSGNTIY
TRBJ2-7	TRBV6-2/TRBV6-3	ASSKGPTYEQY
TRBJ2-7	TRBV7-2	ASSVDSLSYEQY
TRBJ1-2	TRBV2	ASSWVQSYGYT
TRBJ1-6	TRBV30	AWSVSGRVGSPLH
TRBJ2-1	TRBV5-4	ASSPGTSGGAREQF